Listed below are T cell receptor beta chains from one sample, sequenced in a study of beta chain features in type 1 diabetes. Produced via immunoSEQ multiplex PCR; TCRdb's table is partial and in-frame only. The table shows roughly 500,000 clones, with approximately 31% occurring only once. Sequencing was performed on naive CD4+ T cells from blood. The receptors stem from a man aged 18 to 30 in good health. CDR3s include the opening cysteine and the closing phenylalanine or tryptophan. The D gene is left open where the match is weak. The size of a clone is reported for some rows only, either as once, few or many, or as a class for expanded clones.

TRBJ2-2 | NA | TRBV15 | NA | TGTGCCACCGGAGCAGGTTACACCGGGGAGCTGTTTTTT | CATGAGYTGELFF
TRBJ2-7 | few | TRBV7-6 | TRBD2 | TGTGCCAGCAGCTTAGCTATTGCGGGAGTTAGCTACGAGCAGTACTTC | CASSLAIAGVSYEQYF
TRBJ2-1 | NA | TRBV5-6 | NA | TGTGCCAGCAGCTTGGGACGGAGGAATGAGCAGTTCTTC | CASSLGRRNEQFF
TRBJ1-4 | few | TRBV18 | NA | TGTGCCAGCTCACCGGGTCAGGCAGGGGCGAATGAAAAACTGTTTTTT | CASSPGQAGANEKLFF
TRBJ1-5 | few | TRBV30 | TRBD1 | TGTGCCTGGAGTCGCAGGGGGCAGCCCCAGCATTTT | CAWSRRGQPQHF
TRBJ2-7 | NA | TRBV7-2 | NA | TGTGCCAGCAGCTTATCCCCCACGTGGTACGAGCAGTACTTC | CASSLSPTWYEQYF
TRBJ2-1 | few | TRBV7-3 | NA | TGTGCCAGCAGCTTAGGGCCTCCCCCAAATGAGCAGTTCTTC | CASSLGPPPNEQFF
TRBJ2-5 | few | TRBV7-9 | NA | TGTGCCAGCAGCTCTACGCTCAGGCTCCAAGAGACCCAGTACTTC | CASSSTLRLQETQYF
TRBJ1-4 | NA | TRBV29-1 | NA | TGCAGCGTGGGGAGAGACGATGAAAAACTGTTTTTT | CSVGRDDEKLFF
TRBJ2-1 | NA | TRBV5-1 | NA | TGCGCCAGCAGCTTGGACGGGAGCGACAATGAGCAGTTCTTC | CASSLDGSDNEQFF
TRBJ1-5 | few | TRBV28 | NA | TGTGCCAGCAGTGTGTACGAGGGGCAGCCCCAGCATTTT | CASSVYEGQPQHF
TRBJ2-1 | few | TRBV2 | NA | TGTGCCAGCAGTGAAGCGCCTCAGGGTGAGCAGTTCTTC | CASSEAPQGEQFF
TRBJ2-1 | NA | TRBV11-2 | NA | TGTGCCAGCAGCTTAGGGAATGAGCAGTTCTTC | CASSLGNEQFF
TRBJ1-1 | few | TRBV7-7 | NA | TGTGCTAGCAGCCGCGACGGGAACACTGAAGCTTTCTTT | CASSRDGNTEAFF
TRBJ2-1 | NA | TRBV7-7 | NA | TGTGCTAGCAGCTTAGCCGAGGGAGGTGAGCAGTTCTTC | CASSLAEGGEQFF
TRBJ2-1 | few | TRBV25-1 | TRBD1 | TGTGCCAGCAGTGGACGCACAGGGGCCTACAATGAGCAGTTCTTC | CASSGRTGAYNEQFF
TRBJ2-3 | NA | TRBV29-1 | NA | TGCAGCATGGGGGGACACATCGCAGATACGCAGTATTTT | CSMGGHIADTQYF
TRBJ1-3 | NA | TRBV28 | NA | TGTGCCAGCAGCCTTTTCTCTGGAAACACCATATATTTT | CASSLFSGNTIYF
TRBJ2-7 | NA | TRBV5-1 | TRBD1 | TGCGCCAGCAGCCCGTCCGGGACAGGGTTAAGCGAGCAGTACTTC | CASSPSGTGLSEQYF
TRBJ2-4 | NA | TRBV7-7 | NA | TGTGCTAGCAGCCCGGGGCCGGGGAAGTCCAAAAACATTCAGTACTTC | CASSPGPGKSKNIQYF
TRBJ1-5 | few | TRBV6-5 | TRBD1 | TGTGCCAGCAGTCGGACAGGGACGAGCAATCAGCCCCAGCATTTT | CASSRTGTSNQPQHF
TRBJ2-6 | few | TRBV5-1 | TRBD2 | TGCGCCAGCAGCTTTGCGGGAGTAGGAGGGGCCAACGTCCTGACTTTC | CASSFAGVGGANVLTF
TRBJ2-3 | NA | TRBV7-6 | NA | TGTGCCAGCAGCGGTAAGCGCCCAGCGGGCGGCACAGATACGCAGTATTTT | CASSGKRPAGGTDTQYF
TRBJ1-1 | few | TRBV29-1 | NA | TGCAGCGTTGGACCTTTGAACACTGAAGCTTTCTTT | CSVGPLNTEAFF
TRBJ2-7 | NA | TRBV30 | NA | TGTGCCTTTGAAAAACGGACCCGGCAGGTCCACGAGCAGTACTTC | CAFEKRTRQVHEQYF
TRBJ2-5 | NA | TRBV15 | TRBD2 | TGTGCCACCAGCAGAGCTTCCGGGGGACTACCCAAAGAGACCCAGTACTTC | CATSRASGGLPKETQYF
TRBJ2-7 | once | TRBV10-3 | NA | TGTGCCATCAGTGAGTCGCGGGCAGGGCTCATCTACGAGCAGTACTTC | CAISESRAGLIYEQYF
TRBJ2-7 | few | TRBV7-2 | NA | TGTGCCAGCAGCCGCGGGTGGGCTACTCTCTACGAGCAGTACTTC | CASSRGWATLYEQYF
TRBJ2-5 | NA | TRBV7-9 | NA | TGTGCCAGCAGCTCTCGACAGGTGAAGACCCAGTACTTC | CASSSRQVKTQYF
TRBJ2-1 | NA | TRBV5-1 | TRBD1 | TGCGCCAGCAGCTTGGACGGGACAGGGTGGTTCAATGAGCAGTTCTTC | CASSLDGTGWFNEQFF
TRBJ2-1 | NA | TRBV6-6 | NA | TGTGCCAGCAGTTACTCGTCCGGATACAATGAGCAGTTCTTC | CASSYSSGYNEQFF
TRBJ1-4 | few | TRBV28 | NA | TGTGCCAGCAGTCCCCCAGAGTCAGGAAAACTGTTTTTT | CASSPPESGKLFF
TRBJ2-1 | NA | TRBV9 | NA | TGTGCCAGCAGCGTCTCCACCGGGCTTGGGGGGAATGAGCAGTTCTTC | CASSVSTGLGGNEQFF
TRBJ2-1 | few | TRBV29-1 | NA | TGCAGCGTTGATGGGCAGACTTCCTACAATGAGCAGTTCTTC | CSVDGQTSYNEQFF
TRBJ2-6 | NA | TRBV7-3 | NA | TGTGCCAGCAGCTTGTCTTTCGGCTCTGGGGCCAACGTCCTGACTTTC | CASSLSFGSGANVLTF
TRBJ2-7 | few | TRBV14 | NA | TGTGCCAGCAGCCAAGCGAAAACCTACGAGCAGTACTTC | CASSQAKTYEQYF
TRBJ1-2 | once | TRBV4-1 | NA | TGCGCCAGCAGCCTGGCGACGGAGGGCTATGGCTACACCTTC | CASSLATEGYGYTF
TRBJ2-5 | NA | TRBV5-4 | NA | TGCGCCAGCAGCCAAGGGCGGCAAGAGACCCAGTACTTC | CASSQGRQETQYF
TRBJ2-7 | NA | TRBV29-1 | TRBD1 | TGCAGCGTCTCCGACAGGGACGAGCAGTACTTC | CSVSDRDEQYF
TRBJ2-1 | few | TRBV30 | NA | TGTGCCTGGAGTGTACGCGGAGACCGGTACAATGAGCAGTTCTTC | CAWSVRGDRYNEQFF
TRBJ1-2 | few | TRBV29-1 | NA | TGCAGCGTTTCCCCTCGAGGGGACTATGGCTACACCTTC | CSVSPRGDYGYTF
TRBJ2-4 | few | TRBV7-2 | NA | TGTGCCAGCAGCTTGGACCTAGCCAAAAACATTCAGTACTTC | CASSLDLAKNIQYF
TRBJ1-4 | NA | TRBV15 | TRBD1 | TGTGCCACCAGCAGAGATACAGGGGATGGCAAACTGTTTTTT | CATSRDTGDGKLFF
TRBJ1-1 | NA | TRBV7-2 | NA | TGTGCCAGCAGCTTAGCGCGGTTTGCTGAAGCTTTCTTT | CASSLARFAEAFF
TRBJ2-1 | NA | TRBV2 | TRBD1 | TGTGCCAGCCGGAGGGACAGGGGGATTACAAATGAGCAGTTCTTC | CASRRDRGITNEQFF
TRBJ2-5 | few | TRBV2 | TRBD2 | TGTGCCAGCAGGGGGGGACTAGCGGGACAAGAGACCCAGTACTTC | CASRGGLAGQETQYF
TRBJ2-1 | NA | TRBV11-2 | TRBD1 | TGTGCCAGCAGCCCTCTTACAGGGGGCTTTTCGAATGAGCAGTTCTTC | CASSPLTGGFSNEQFF
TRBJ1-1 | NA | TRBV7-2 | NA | TGTGCCAGCAGCTTAGCTGGGGTGAACACTGAAGCTTTCTTT | CASSLAGVNTEAFF
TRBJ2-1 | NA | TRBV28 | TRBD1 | TGTGCCAGCAGTAGACTGGGACAGGGGGGGAATGAGCAGTTCTTC | CASSRLGQGGNEQFF